A single sample gave rise to the 5 T cell receptor beta chains below, sequenced in a study of cytomegalovirus exposure and HLA in healthy donors. The PCR was carried out with 60 Vbeta primers and 13 Jbeta primers. Some clones are missing from TCRdb's copy, which holds only in-frame ones; the method was immunoSEQ multiplex PCR. Counted here are under 150,000 clones, about 80% occurring once; the ten biggest clones make up under 1.5%. The sample taken for sequencing was PBMCs. The receptors derive from a man aged 50-60 years in good health and CMV-seronegative.

The chain uses TRBV27 and TRBJ2-2, with 7 bases fitting TRBD2. CDR1 is MNHEY and CDR2 is SMNVEV in the germline V gene (reference sequence). The CDR3 has 15 residues. V was clipped by 5 bases and J by 7 bases; unmatched bases: 10. CDR3 loop: CASSLTSGMVGELFF. DNA of the CDR3: TGTGCCAGCAGTCTCACGAGCGGGATGGTCGGGGAGCTGTTTTTT.

This clone was recorded once. Other DNA variants within this sample encode the same CDR3. The CDR3 nucleotides are TGCGCCAGCAGCCTCGGGACTAGCGGGAGCACAGATACGCAGTATTTT. Its protein product is CASSLGTSGSTDTQYF. This chain uses TRBV5-1 with TRBJ2-3; 12 positions agree with TRBD2. Germline trimming cut 4 bases from V and 0 bases from J; bases unmatched to any gene: 3. Per germline, CDR1 SGHRS and CDR2 YFSETQ. The CDR3 sequence is 16 residues long.

This clone was detected once. This sequence joins TRBV11-2 and TRBJ1-4; the D gene is possibly TRBD1 (6 bases). Trimming removed 5 bases from V and 6 bases from J, with 19 bases in between. Looked up from germline, CDR1 is SGHAT and CDR2 is FQNNGV. The CDR3 has 16 residues. The DNA for the CDR3 is TGTGCCAGCAGCCCCGGGACCTCGACAGGTGATGAAAAACTGTTTTTT. It translates to CASSPGTSTGDEKLFF.

The gene calls are TRBV5-6 and TRBJ2-7; D gene unclear. V shed 4 bases and J shed 1 base, with 9 bases lying between them. Germline values: CDR1 SGHDT, CDR2 YYEEEE. The CDR3 has 13 residues. The CDR3 protein is CASSITVSYEQYF. The CDR3 DNA follows: TGTGCCAGCAGCATAACAGTTTCCTACGAGCAGTACTTC. The full variable domain, its missing parts supplied by reference TRBV5-6 and TRBJ2-7, is DAGVTQSPTHLIKTRGQQVTLRCSPKSGHDTVSWYQQALGQGPQFIFQYYEEEERQRGNFPDRFSGHQFPNYSSELNVNALLLGDSALYLCASSITVSYEQYFGPGTRLTVT.

The count of this clone is one. This chain links TRBV9 with TRBJ2-1; 12 positions agree with TRBD2. V dropped 5 bases and J dropped 6; count of bases not matched to a gene: 6. This CDR3 has 15 residues. Germline assignment: CDR1 SGDLS and CDR2 YYNGEE. This chain's CDR3 is CASRRGLAGPNEQFF. The DNA of the CDR3 is TGTGCCAGCAGGAGGGGACTAGCGGGTCCCAATGAGCAGTTCTTC.